The T cell receptor (beta chain) under discussion was sequenced for a study of T cell responses to AZD1222 COVID-19 vaccine. CDR1 and CDR2 (germline): KGHSH, LQKENI. The CDR3 consists of 13 residues. Trimming took off 3 bases at V and 1 base at J, with 6 bases between the two ends. Assay used: immunoSEQ multiplex PCR; TCRdb lists only in-frame clones, some missing. This table has tens of thousands of clones, roughly 92% appearing once. Points on this clone: The sample holds other DNA sequences that translate to the same CDR3.

The chain couples TRBV18 to TRBJ1-1; tentatively, D is TRBD1 (5 bases). The specimen was peripheral blood, collected 28 days after the second AZD1222 dose. The clonotype comes from an adult who received the AZD1222 COVID-19 vaccine. The chain's CDR3 is CASSPTENTEAFF. CDR3 nucleotides: TGTGCCAGCTCACCGACAGAGAACACTGAAGCTTTCTTT.